Below are 27 T cell receptor beta chains sequenced from a single sample in a study of shared clonotypes between healthy human individuals. Generated by immunoSEQ multiplex PCR, the TCRdb table keeps only in-frame clones and is missing some. This sample carries around 370,000 clones, about 96% of them seen once, and the ten largest clones take 0.32%. The sample was memory CD8+ T cells sorted from blood. The subset is: CD45RO+ cells pooled with CCR7-negative TemRA cells. These receptors were collected from a man aged 25-45 years in good health.

This clone appeared a single time. This chain joins TRBV19 and TRBJ1-4; 7 bases match TRBD1. Trimming cost V 3 bases and J 3 bases; bases outside gene matches: 4. Germline-derived CDR1 and CDR2 are LNHDA and SQIVND (reference sequence). The CDR3 runs 15 residues. The CDR3 here is CASSILGTANEKLFF. CDR3 DNA sequence: TGTGCCAGTAGTATCCTCGGGACAGCTAATGAAAAACTGTTTTTT.

The chain links TRBV6-4 to TRBJ2-7; 9 nucleotides line up with TRBD2. Germline lookup yields CDR1 MRHNA and CDR2 SNTAGT. V shed 1 base, J shed 3 bases, and the junction held 7 bases outside the gene matches. CDR3 length: 16 residues. CDR3 region: CASSDYKREADYEQYF. CDR3 coding DNA: TGTGCCAGCAGTGACTATAAGCGGGAGGCAGACTACGAGCAGTACTTC.

The V gene is TRBV4-1, the J gene TRBJ1-5; D is perhaps TRBD1 (5 bases). The germline gives CDR1 MGHRA, CDR2 YSYEKL. Trimming took 1 base from V and 9 from J, leaving 16 bases between them. The CDR3 consists of 15 residues. The CDR3 spells CASSQVLEGSAPQHF. CDR3 coding DNA: TGCGCCAGCAGCCAAGTGTTGGAGGGGAGTGCGCCCCAGCATTTT.

The chain has TRBV29-1 and TRBJ1-1; 11 nucleotides match TRBD1. Germline V gene data show CDR1 as SQVTM and CDR2 as ANQGSEA. Trimming at V came to 2 bases and at J to 5 bases, leaving 7 bases not matched to a gene. The CDR3 has 15 residues. The CDR3: CSVEPLDRGPTEAFF. CDR3 DNA: TGCAGCGTTGAACCTTTGGACAGGGGGCCGACTGAAGCTTTCTTT.

The chain couples TRBV30 to TRBJ2-7, with 7 bases fitting TRBD1. Germline V gives CDR1 GTSNPN, CDR2 SVGIG (reference sequence). V trimming: 2 bases; J trimming: 3 bases; junction bases outside the gene matches: 7. The CDR3 extends over 14 amino acids. The CDR3 DNA follows: TGTGCCTGGAGTAAGACAGGGTTCGGCTACGAGCAGTACTTC. This gives the protein CAWSKTGFGYEQYF.

V is TRBV11-2 and J is TRBJ2-1; 9 nucleotides align to TRBD2. The CDR3 spans 15 residues. Germline values: CDR1 SGHAT, CDR2 FQNNGV. Unmatched junction bases numbered 7, after V lost 4 bases and J lost 6 bases. CDR3 in amino acids: CASSSGLAPLNEQFF. The CDR3 bases are TGTGCCAGCAGCTCAGGACTAGCGCCCCTCAATGAGCAGTTCTTC.

The V call is TRBV7-9, the J call TRBJ2-1, with TRBD2 matching over 7 bases. The CDR3 extends over 13 amino acids. CDR1 is SEHNR, CDR2 FQNEAQ, per germline (reference sequence). The CDR3 DNA reads TGTGATTTTTGGGAGGGATCCGGGAATGAGCAGTTCTTC. It is translated as CDFWEGSGNEQFF.

The rearrangement joins TRBV6-6 to TRBJ1-1, with D possibly TRBD1 on 6 matching bases. Germline CDR1 MNHNY, CDR2 SVGAGI (reference sequence). Trimming took 2 bases from V and 4 from J, leaving 11 bases between them. The CDR3 is made up of 14 amino acids. CDR3 in amino acids: CASSYGGRVTEAFF. CDR3 DNA: TGTGCCAGCAGTTACGGGGGGCGGGTCACTGAAGCTTTCTTT.

The chain uses TRBV7-9 and TRBJ2-3, with 9 nucleotides matching TRBD1. V shed 5 bases and J 4 bases; nucleotides not matched to a gene: 13. This CDR3 comprises 17 residues. The germline gives CDR1 SEHNR, CDR2 FQNEAQ (reference sequence). CDR3 sequence reads: CASSRLTGTGRPDTQYF. CDR3 nucleotide sequence: TGTGCCAGCAGCCGATTAACCGGGACAGGGAGGCCAGATACGCAGTATTTT.

The chain links TRBV27 to TRBJ2-3; 9 nucleotides match TRBD2. Germline trimming cut 0 bases from V and 2 bases from J; bases unmatched to any gene: 24. This CDR3 is built from 23 residues. CDR1 is MNHEY, CDR2 SMNVEV, per germline (reference sequence). CDR3 coding DNA: TGTGCCAGCAGTTTATCAGGGGGCGAAGTTTTAGCGGGAGTAGTACCGGACACAGATACGCAGTATTTT. This sequence encodes CASSLSGGEVLAGVVPDTDTQYF.

The chain has TRBV27 and TRBJ1-1; D may be TRBD1 (5 bases). The length of the CDR3 is 13 residues. Trimming took off 6 bases at V and 4 bases at J, with 12 bases between the two ends. In germline, CDR1 is MNHEY, CDR2 SMNVEV (reference sequence). CDR3 sequence: CASRFRGGTEAFF. The CDR3 DNA reads TGTGCCAGCAGATTCCGGGGGGGCACTGAAGCTTTCTTT.

This chain joins TRBV29-1 and TRBJ2-3, with D uncertain. With 3 bases removed from V and 1 base from J, the gap between germline ends came to 8 bases. This CDR3 is built from 13 residues. CDR1 and CDR2 from the germline V gene are SQVTM and ANQGSEA. The CDR3 protein is CSVESLRTDTQYF. The CDR3 DNA sequence: TGCAGCGTTGAGTCACTCCGCACAGATACGCAGTATTTT.

The chain uses TRBV28 and TRBJ2-2, with D hard to call. CDR3 length: 15 amino acids. Germline V CDR1 and CDR2: MDHEN, SYDVKM. Trimming removed 6 bases from V and 3 bases from J, with 14 bases in between. Written as DNA, the CDR3 is TGTGCCAGCAGCTCCTCAAGAGGTTACACCGGGGAGCTGTTTTTT. This codes for CASSSSRGYTGELFF. Together with reference TRBV28 and TRBJ2-2, the CDR3 gives the full variable domain: DVKVTQSSRYLVKRTGEKVFLECVQDMDHENMFWYRQDPGLGLRLIYFSYDVKMKEKGDIPEGYSVSREKKERFSLILESASTNQTSMYLCASSSSRGYTGELFFGEGSRLTVL.

V and J are TRBV5-1 and TRBJ2-7, with 10 positions matching TRBD2. In germline, CDR1 is SGHRS, CDR2 YFSETQ. The CDR3 extends over 14 amino acids. V shed 5 bases, J shed 2 bases, and the junction held 4 bases outside the gene matches. Written as DNA, the CDR3 is TGCGCCAGCAGTACCGGGACTAGCGCCTACGAGCAGTACTTC. This gives the protein CASSTGTSAYEQYF.

For the CDR3, the DNA is TGTGCCAGCAGCCCTCGGGTTATTAGCGTCGACGAGCAGTACTTC. Translating gives CASSPRVISVDEQYF. The rearrangement links TRBV9 to TRBJ2-7; D might be TRBD2 (5 bases). V lost 4 bases to trimming and J lost 5 bases, with 19 bases between them. CDR1 is SGDLS, CDR2 YYNGEE, per germline. The CDR3 loop spans 15 amino acids.

The rearrangement links TRBV28 to TRBJ1-5; D gene ambiguous. V dropped 7 bases and J dropped 2 bases, with 9 bases sitting between them. The CDR3 length is 13 residues. Germline V gene sequence: CDR1 MDHEN, CDR2 SYDVKM. CDR3 protein: CASTEVGNQPQHF. The CDR3 DNA reads as TGTGCCAGCACGGAGGTCGGCAATCAGCCCCAGCATTTT.

V is TRBV5-1 and J is TRBJ2-7; 7 nucleotides agree with TRBD2. After removal of 1 base from V and 2 bases from J, the junction contained 6 bases not matched to a gene. Germline assignment: CDR1 SGHRS and CDR2 YFSETQ. The CDR3 has 15 residues. The CDR3 here is CASSLRRERPYEQYF. In DNA form, the CDR3 reads TGCGCCAGCAGCTTGAGGCGGGAGCGTCCCTACGAGCAGTACTTC.

This chain connects TRBV6-6 to TRBJ2-7, with TRBD2 matching 13 bases. V lost 6 bases, J lost 1 base, and 6 bases stayed unmatched. CDR1 MNHNY and CDR2 SVGAGI come from the germline V gene (reference sequence). The CDR3 consists of 16 residues. The CDR3 coding sequence is TGTGCCAGCAGCTTCGGACTAGCGGGAGTTTCCTACGAGCAGTACTTC. It is translated as CASSFGLAGVSYEQYF.

The rearrangement links TRBV5-1 to TRBJ2-5; 8 bases map to TRBD1. The CDR3 covers 14 residues. Looked up from germline, CDR1 is SGHRS and CDR2 is YFSETQ. Unmatched junction bases numbered 9, after V lost 6 bases and J lost 5 bases. The CDR3 sequence: CASNSGRGQETQYF. The CDR3 DNA follows: TGCGCCAGCAATAGTGGCAGGGGGCAGGAGACCCAGTACTTC. Together with reference TRBV5-1 and TRBJ2-5, the CDR3 gives the full variable domain: KAGVTQTPRYLIKTRGQQVTLSCSPISGHRSVSWYQQTPGQGLQFLFEYFSETQRNKGNFPGRFSGRQFSNSRSEMNVSTLELGDSALYLCASNSGRGQETQYFGPGTRLLVL.

V gene TRBV30 combines with J gene TRBJ1-2; D gene ambiguous. The germline V gene encodes CDR1 GTSNPN and CDR2 SVGIG (reference sequence). Deletions cut 2 bases from V and 4 bases from J, with 11 bases between. The CDR3 is 13 amino acids. DNA of the CDR3: TGTGCCTGGAGTCCAGGACCTTTCTATGGCTACACCTTC. Protein product: CAWSPGPFYGYTF.

This chain connects TRBV29-1 to TRBJ2-7, with TRBD1 as a possible D gene (5 bases). With 0 bases removed from V and 2 bases from J, the gap between germline ends came to 8 bases. The CDR3 runs 13 residues. Per the germline V gene, CDR1 is SQVTM and CDR2 is ANQGSEA. CDR3 bases: TGCAGCGTTGAAGATCTAGGGGCCTACGAGCAGTACTTC. Translated, it gives CSVEDLGAYEQYF.

This chain uses TRBV30 with TRBJ2-7; tentatively, D is TRBD2 (5 bases). The CDR3 extends over 15 amino acids. Per germline, CDR1 GTSNPN and CDR2 SVGIG (reference sequence). The CDR3 region has the DNA TGTGCTGTCAGCCATCTAGCAGTAAGCTCCTACGAGCAGTACTTC. Residues: CAVSHLAVSSYEQYF.

This chain uses TRBV2 with TRBJ1-4; maybe TRBD1 (6 bases). CDR1 is SNHLY, CDR2 FYNNEI, per germline. Trimming shortened V by 5 bases and J by 6 bases, and 16 bases separated the two germline ends. The CDR3 has 15 residues. The CDR3 region has the DNA TGTGCCAGCAGTAGGGAGGGGGAGGCTTATGAAAAACTGTTTTTT. Amino acid sequence: CASSREGEAYEKLFF.

This clone came up once. The V call is TRBV5-8, the J call TRBJ1-3; D is unclear. From germline, CDR1 is SGHTS and CDR2 YDEGEE. V lost 0 bases and J lost 0, with 4 bases in between. The CDR3 has 14 amino acids. The CDR3 here is CASSLGGSGNTIYF. The CDR3 nucleotides read TGTGCCAGCAGCTTGGGGGGCTCTGGAAACACCATATATTTT.

This sequence joins TRBV13 and TRBJ2-5; D unresolved. The CDR3 length is 13 residues. The germline V and J ends were trimmed by 6 bases and 4 bases, with 12 bases remaining between them. Per the germline V gene, CDR1 is PRHDT and CDR2 is FYEKMQ (reference sequence). The CDR3 spells CASSSRVTETQYF. The CDR3 DNA reads as TGTGCCAGCAGTTCACGTGTTACAGAGACCCAGTACTTC.

The chain recombines TRBV7-8 with TRBJ2-5; 7 bases are a match to TRBD2. There are 14 residues in the CDR3. Per germline, CDR1 SGHVS and CDR2 FQNEAQ. After removal of 6 bases from V and 4 bases from J, the junction contained 8 bases not matched to a gene. CDR3: CASRLTGGRETQYF. The CDR3 nucleotides are TGTGCCAGCAGGTTGACGGGGGGACGAGAGACCCAGTACTTC.

J is TRBJ2-5 and V is TRBV6-5; 7 bases match TRBD2. The V gene's germline CDR1 is MNHEY and CDR2 SVGAGI. The CDR3 length is 14 residues. Germline trimming cut 0 bases from V and 3 bases from J; bases unmatched to any gene: 1. This chain's CDR3 is CASSYSLAKETQYF. CDR3 bases: TGTGCCAGCAGTTACTCACTAGCGAAAGAGACCCAGTACTTC.